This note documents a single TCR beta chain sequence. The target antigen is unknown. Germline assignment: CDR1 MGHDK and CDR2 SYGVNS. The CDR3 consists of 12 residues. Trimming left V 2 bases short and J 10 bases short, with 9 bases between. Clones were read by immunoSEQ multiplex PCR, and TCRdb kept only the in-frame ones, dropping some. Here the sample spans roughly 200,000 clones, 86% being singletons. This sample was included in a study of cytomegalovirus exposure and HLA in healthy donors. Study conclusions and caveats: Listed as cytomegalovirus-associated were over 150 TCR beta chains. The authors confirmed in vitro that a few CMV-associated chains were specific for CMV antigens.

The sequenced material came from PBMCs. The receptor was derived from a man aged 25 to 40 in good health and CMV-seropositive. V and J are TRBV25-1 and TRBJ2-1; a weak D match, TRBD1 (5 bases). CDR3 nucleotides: TGTGCCAGCAGTGAAGGGGCCAGAGAGCAGTTCTTC. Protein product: CASSEGAREQFF.